This T cell receptor (beta chain) appears in the sequencing data of a study of shared clonotypes between healthy human individuals (dated by TCRdb to the early 2020s). At the level of the whole study: A couple of women and a few men aged 18 to 49 years were included in the cohort. The study deeply sequenced blood TCR repertoires of about 5 healthy adults to estimate repertoire size and the extent of clonotype sharing between individuals. Between about 0.8 and 9 billion PBMCs per donor were obtained by leukapheresis. Different laboratories and diverse techniques were used to prepare libraries and sequence TCR repertoires, to increase sequencing depth and limit assay-specific biases. What the authors observed across the whole study: Pairwise subsampling led to the expectation that sequencing depth would affect the degree of clonotype sharing among donors. Sampling was restricted to blood, and TCR repertoires in tissues likely differ from the TCR repertoires found in blood. Because the study included only a small number of donors, the genetic and exposure-history diversity represented was limited.

This clone was observed a handful of times. This clone's antigen is unknown. No quality values exist for individual bases; no much larger clone is one base distant. The CDR3 contains 13 residues, cysteine and phenylalanine counted. The retained sequence is limited to the CDR3, 39 bases, with the frame set at the first base. Per the germline V gene, ENHRY is the CDR1 and SYGVKD is the CDR2. V is cut by 7 bases and J by 7 bases, and the space between the germline ends is 13 bases. TCR CDR3 regions were amplified from genomic DNA by multiplex PCR using the deep immunoSEQ assay. Extracted genomic DNA from each cell subset was spread evenly across all wells of several immunoSEQ 96-well plates, with each plate serving as a replicate. For unsorted PBMC, approximately 300 ng of genomic DNA, equivalent to around 30,000 T cell genomes, went into each replicate PCR. Ten immunoSEQ deep assay plates were used to sequence the unsorted PBMC genomic DNA. The purified libraries were quantified using a Qubit 3.0 fluorometer, sized with a Bioanalyzer 2100, and then quantified again using the KAPA Library Quantification kit. Every immunoSEQ 96-well plate was sequenced on a separate single-read 150-cycle Illumina NextSeq 550 flow cell. For the original study's pipeline: Because the immunoSEQ output held only junctional sequences and lacked quality scores, the filtering could not match the filtering applied to full-length reads. To assign V/J genes and CDR3, sequences were annotated against IMGT germline references using PyIR, a Python wrapper for IgBLAST v1.9. Reads with weak V/J assignments (E-value above 1e-6), missing CDR3, stop codons, out-of-frame junctions, or ambiguous translated residues were removed. V3J clonotypes were defined by identical inferred V gene, J gene, and CDR3 amino acid sequence. To compute the percentage overlap between repertoires, the number of shared unique clonotypes was divided by the size of the smaller repertoire. Richness of each repertoire was evaluated using RTK rarefaction, the Chao1 estimator, and Recon v2.1 estimates of unobserved clonotypes. TCRdb carries this immuneACCESS record with in-frame sequences only. Its versions omit some clonotypes, under half of them owing to an unresolved V gene in the studies checked, with the rest unexplained. V, J and clone size are taken as reported in that table, and D and trimming were inferred from the DNA itself. The sample includes about 520,000 clones, with almost 80% observed a single time. The ten largest clonotypes hold about 11% of the sample.

The donors were healthy, HIV-negative adults with no recently reported acute infections or vaccinations. Every donor was a Caucasian adult living in Nashville, Tennessee, USA. For unsorted samples, about 90 million PBMCs were counted and genomic DNA was extracted with the QIAamp DNA Blood Mini kit. After blood collection by leukapheresis, PBMCs were isolated using Ficoll-Histopaque density gradient centrifugation and then cryopreserved in the vapor phase of liquid nitrogen. The sequence was obtained from a middle-aged woman in good health. Some clones in this sample may be carry-over from other donors' samples. Source material: PBMCs. The chain couples TRBV10-3 to TRBJ1-4; perhaps TRBD1 is the D gene, with 5 bases matching. CDR3 protein: CAINQGESEKLFF. The bases read TGTGCCATCAACCAGGGTGAATCTGAAAAACTGTTTTTT.